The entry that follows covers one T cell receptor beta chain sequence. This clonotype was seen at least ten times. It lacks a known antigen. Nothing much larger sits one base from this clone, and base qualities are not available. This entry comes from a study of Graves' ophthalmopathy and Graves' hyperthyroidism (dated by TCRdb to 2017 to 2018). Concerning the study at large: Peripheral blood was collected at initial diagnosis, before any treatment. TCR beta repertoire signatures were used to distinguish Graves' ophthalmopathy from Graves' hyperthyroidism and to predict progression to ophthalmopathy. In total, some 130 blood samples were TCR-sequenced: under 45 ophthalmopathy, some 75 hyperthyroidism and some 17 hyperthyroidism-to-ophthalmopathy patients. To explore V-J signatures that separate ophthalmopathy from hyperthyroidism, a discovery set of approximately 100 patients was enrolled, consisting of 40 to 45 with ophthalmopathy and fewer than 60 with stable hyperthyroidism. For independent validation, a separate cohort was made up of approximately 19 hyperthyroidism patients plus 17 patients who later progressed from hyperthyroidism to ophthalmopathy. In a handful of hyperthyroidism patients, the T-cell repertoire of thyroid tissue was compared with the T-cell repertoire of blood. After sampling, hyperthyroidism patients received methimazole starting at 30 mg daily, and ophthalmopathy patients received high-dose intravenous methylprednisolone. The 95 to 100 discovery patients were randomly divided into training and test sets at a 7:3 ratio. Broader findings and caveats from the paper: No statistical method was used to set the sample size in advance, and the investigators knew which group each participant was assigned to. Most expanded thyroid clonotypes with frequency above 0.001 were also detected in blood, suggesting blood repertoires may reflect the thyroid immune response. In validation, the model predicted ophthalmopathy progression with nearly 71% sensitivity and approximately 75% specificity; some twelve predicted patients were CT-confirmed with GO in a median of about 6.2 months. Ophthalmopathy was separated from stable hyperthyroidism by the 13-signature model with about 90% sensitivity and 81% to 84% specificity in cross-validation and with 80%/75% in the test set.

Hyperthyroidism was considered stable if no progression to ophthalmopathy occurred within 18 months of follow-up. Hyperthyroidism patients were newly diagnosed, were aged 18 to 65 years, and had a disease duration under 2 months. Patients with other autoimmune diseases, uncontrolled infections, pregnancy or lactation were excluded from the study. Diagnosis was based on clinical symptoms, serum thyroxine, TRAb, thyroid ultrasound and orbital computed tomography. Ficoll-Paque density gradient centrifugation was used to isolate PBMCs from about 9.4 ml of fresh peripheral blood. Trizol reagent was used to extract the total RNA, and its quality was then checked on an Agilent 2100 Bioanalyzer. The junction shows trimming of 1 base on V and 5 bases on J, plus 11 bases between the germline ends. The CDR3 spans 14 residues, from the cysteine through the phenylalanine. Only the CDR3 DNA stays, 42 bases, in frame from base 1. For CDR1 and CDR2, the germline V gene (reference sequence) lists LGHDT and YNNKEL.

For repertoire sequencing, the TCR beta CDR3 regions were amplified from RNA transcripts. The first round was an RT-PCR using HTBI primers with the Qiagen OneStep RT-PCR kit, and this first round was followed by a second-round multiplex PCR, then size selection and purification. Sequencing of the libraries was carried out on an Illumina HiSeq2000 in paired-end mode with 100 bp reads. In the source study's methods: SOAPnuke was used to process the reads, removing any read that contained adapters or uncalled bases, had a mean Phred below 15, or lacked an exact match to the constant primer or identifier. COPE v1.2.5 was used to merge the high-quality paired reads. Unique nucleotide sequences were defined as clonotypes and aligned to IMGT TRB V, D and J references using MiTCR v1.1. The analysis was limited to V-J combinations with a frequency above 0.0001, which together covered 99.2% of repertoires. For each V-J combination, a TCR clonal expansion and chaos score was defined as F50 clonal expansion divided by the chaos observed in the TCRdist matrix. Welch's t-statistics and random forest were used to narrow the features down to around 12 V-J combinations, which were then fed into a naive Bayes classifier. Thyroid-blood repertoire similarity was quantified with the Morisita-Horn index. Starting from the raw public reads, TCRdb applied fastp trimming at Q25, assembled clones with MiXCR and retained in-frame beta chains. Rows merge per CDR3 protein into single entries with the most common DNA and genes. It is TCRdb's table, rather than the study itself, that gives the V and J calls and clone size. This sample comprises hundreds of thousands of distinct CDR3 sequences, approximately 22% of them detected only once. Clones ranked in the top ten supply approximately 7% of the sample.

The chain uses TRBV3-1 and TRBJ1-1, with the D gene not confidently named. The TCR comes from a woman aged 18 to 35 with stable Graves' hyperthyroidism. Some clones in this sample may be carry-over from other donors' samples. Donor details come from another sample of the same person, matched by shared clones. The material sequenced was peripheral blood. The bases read TGTGCCAGCAGCCAAGTGAGGGCCCATACTGAAGCTTTCTTT. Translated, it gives CASSQVRAHTEAFF.